This TCR beta chain was sequenced for a study of regulatory dendritic cells for organ transplantation. General study results and limits: Resting memory CD8+ T cells held the most alloreactive clonotypes.

With regard to this clone: Its cognate antigen is unknown.

Sorted subsets were CFSE-labeled and cultured approximately 5 days with allogeneic dendritic cells. The repertoire was sequenced with immunoSEQ multiplex PCR; TCRdb's copy has only in-frame clones and lacks some. In the table there are 13,000 or so clones, roughly 60% of which are singletons. CDR1 is SEHNR and CDR2 is FQNEAQ in the germline V gene (reference sequence). V dropped 0 bases and J dropped 5; count of bases not matched to a gene: 2. This CDR3 spans 16 amino acids. The rearrangement uses TRBV7-9 and TRBJ2-5, with TRBD2 matching over 14 bases. The TCR was taken from a human donor in good health. The specimen sequenced was naive CD8+ T cells from blood cultured with dendritic cells. The subset is: CD45RA+ naive T cells. CDR3 sequence: CASSLARLAGGETQYF. In nucleotides, the CDR3 is TGTGCCAGCAGCTTAGCACGACTAGCGGGGGGGGAGACCCAGTACTTC.